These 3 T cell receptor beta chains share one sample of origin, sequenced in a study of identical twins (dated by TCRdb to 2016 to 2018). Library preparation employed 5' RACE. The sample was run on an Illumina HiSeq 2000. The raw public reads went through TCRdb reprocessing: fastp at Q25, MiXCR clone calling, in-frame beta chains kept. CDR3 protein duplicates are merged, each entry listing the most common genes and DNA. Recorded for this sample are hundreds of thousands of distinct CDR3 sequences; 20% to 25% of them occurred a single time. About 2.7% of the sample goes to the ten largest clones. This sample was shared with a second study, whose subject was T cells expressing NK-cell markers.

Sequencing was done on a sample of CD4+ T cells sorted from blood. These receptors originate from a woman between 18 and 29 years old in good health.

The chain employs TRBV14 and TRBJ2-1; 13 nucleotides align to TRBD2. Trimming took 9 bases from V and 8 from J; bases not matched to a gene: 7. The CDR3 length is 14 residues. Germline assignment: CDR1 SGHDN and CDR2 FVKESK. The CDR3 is CASRTSGSRDEQFF. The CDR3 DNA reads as TGTGCCAGTCGGACTAGCGGGAGTAGAGATGAGCAGTTCTTC.

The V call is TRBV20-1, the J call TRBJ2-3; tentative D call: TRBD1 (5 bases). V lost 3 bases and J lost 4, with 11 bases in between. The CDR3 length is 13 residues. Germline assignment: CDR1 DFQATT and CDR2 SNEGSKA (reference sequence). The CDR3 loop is CSARMQGPDTQYF. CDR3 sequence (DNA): TGCAGTGCTAGGATGCAGGGCCCAGATACGCAGTATTTT.

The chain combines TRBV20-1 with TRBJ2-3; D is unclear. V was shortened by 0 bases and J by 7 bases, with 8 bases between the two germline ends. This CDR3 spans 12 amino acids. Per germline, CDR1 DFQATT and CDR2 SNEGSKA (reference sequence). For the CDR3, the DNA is TGCAGTGCTAGAGATCTTCTCTATACGCAGTATTTT. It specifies CSARDLLYTQYF.